This TCR beta chain was sequenced for a study of cytomegalovirus exposure and HLA in healthy donors. This CDR3 comprises 15 residues. The V and J ends lost 6 bases and 4 bases respectively, with 18 bases between them. Germline V CDR1 and CDR2: KGHSH, LQKENI. Vbeta (60) and Jbeta (13) primers were used in the PCR. Produced via immunoSEQ multiplex PCR; TCRdb's table is partial and in-frame only. The table shows fewer than 250,000 clones, with roughly four fifths occurring only once. The sample taken for sequencing was PBMCs. The receptor was isolated from a woman younger than 45 in good health and CMV-seropositive. The chain has TRBV18 and TRBJ2-5; D ambiguous. CDR3 amino acids: CASSQNSPLSETQYF. The CDR3 DNA follows: TGTGCCAGCTCCCAAAACAGCCCACTGTCAGAGACCCAGTACTTC. Variable domain in full (rest from reference TRBV18 and TRBJ2-5): NAGVMQNPRHLVRRRGQEARLRCSPMKGHSHVYWYRQLPEEGLKFMVYLQKENIIDESGMPKERFSAEFPKEGPSILRIQQVVRGDSAAYFCASSQNSPLSETQYFGPGTRLLVL.